The rows below give T cell receptor beta chains drawn from one sample of a study of CD8+ T cells in alopecia areata. Generated by immunoSEQ multiplex PCR, the TCRdb table keeps only in-frame clones and is missing some. Of over 150,000 clones listed, approximately 60% were seen once; the top ten hold roughly 5.3%. Sequencing was carried out using CD8+ T cells sorted from blood. These receptors were collected from a human donor in good health. Both conserved end residues are part of each CDR3.

j_gene: TRBJ2-1
v_gene: TRBV27
CDR3aa: CASSLSEGGNEQFF

j_gene: TRBJ2-7
v_gene: TRBV6-4
CDR3aa: CASSAKGGLDGQYF

j_gene: TRBJ2-3
v_gene: TRBV27
CDR3aa: CASSSGTAGTDTQYF

j_gene: TRBJ1-1
v_gene: TRBV5-1
CDR3aa: CASSKTENTEAFF

j_gene: TRBJ2-4
v_gene: TRBV7-9
CDR3aa: CASSLSGLAVQYF

j_gene: TRBJ2-4
v_gene: TRBV2
CDR3aa: CASYDLAKNIQYF

j_gene: TRBJ2-6
v_gene: TRBV5-1
CDR3aa: CASSLDDSGANVLTF

j_gene: TRBJ2-3
v_gene: TRBV7-8
CDR3aa: CASSLANRGRSTDTQYF

j_gene: TRBJ2-5
v_gene: TRBV6-5
CDR3aa: CASSYSLDSWEETQYF

j_gene: TRBJ2-3
v_gene: TRBV4-1
CDR3aa: CASSPPLRTDTQYF

j_gene: TRBJ2-2
v_gene: TRBV14
CDR3aa: CASSQYASPGELFF

j_gene: TRBJ1-1
v_gene: TRBV13
CDR3aa: CASREGPNTEAFF

j_gene: TRBJ1-6
v_gene: TRBV25-1
CDR3aa: CASSDGHYNSPLHF

j_gene: TRBJ1-2
v_gene: TRBV2
CDR3aa: CASSEWGYTF

j_gene: TRBJ2-7
v_gene: TRBV7-9
CDR3aa: CASSSTRTATYEQYF

j_gene: TRBJ2-1
v_gene: TRBV5-1
CDR3aa: CASSLAFSGGPYNEQFF